This T cell receptor (beta chain) was recorded in a study of CD8 T cells in ankylosing spondylitis. Regarding the study as a whole: Some of these motif variants have turned up before, in reports on reactive arthritis synovial fluid and blood. Peripheral blood samples showed relatively rare disease-linked clones, and these clones were CD8+. Within ankylosing spondylitis blood, a TCR beta motif made up of eight or nine highly homologous variants appeared to be characteristic. Within matched ankylosing spondylitis synovial fluid, disease-linked clones were reportedly significantly enriched.

Scientists made TCR beta libraries using quantitative 5'-RACE with molecular barcodes. One entry per CDR3 protein, called by TCRdb with MiXCR from the 5' RACE reads. The profile shows almost 400,000 distinct CDR3 sequences, approximately 20% of them singletons. This CDR3 has 15 amino acids. Germline V lookup: CDR1 LNHDA, CDR2 SQIVND (reference sequence). Trimming at V came to 5 bases and at J to 6 bases, leaving 7 bases not matched to a gene. In regard to this clonotype: Its matching antigen is unknown.

This chain joins TRBV19 and TRBJ1-1; 12 bases are shared with TRBD1. The source of this sequence is a male donor with ankylosing spondylitis. The source material was blood, either unsorted or a sorted T cell fraction (not recorded which). The CDR3 reads CASSAPGQGASEAFF. CDR3 nucleotide sequence: TGTGCCAGTAGTGCACCGGGACAGGGGGCTTCTGAAGCTTTCTTT.